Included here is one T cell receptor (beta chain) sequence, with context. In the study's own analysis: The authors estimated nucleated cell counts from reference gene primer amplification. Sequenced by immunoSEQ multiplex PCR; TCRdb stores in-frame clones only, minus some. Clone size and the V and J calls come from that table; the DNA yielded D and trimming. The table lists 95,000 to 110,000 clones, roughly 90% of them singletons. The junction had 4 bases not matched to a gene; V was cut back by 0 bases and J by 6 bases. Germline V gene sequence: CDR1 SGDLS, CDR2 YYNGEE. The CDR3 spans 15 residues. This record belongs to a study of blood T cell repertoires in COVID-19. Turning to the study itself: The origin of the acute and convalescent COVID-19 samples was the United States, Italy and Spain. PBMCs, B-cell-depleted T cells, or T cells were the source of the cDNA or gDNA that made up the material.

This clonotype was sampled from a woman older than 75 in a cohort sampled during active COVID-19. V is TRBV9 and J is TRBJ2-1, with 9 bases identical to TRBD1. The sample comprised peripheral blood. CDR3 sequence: CASSVGDRETNEQFF. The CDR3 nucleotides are TGTGCCAGCAGCGTAGGGGACAGGGAAACCAATGAGCAGTTCTTC.